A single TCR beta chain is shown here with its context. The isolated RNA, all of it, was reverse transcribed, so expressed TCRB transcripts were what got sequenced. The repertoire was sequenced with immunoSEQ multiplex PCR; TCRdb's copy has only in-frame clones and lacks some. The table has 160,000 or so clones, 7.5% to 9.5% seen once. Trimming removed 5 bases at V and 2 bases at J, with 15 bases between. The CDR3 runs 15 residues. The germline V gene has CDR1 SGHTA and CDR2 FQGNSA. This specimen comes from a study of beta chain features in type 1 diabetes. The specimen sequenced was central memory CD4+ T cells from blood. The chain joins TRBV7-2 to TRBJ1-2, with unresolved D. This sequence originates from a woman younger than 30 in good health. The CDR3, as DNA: TGTGCCAGCAGCGCCCAGGCGGGTGCCAACTATGGCTACACCTTC. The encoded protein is CASSAQAGANYGYTF.